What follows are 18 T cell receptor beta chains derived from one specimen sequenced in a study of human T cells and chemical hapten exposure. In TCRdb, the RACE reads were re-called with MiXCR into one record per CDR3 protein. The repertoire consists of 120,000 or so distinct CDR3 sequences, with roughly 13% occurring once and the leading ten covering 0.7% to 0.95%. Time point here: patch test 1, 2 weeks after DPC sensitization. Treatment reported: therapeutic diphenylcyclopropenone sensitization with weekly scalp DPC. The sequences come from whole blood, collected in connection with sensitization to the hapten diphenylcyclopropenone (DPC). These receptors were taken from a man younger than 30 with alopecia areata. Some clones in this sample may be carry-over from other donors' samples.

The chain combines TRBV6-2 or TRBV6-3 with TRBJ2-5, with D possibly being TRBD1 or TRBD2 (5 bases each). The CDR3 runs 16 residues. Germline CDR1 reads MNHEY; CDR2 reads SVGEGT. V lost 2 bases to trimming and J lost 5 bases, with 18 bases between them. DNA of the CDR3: TGTGCCAGCAGTTACCCCCAGCGAGGGGCTGAGGAGACCCAGTACTTC. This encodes CASSYPQRGAEETQYF.

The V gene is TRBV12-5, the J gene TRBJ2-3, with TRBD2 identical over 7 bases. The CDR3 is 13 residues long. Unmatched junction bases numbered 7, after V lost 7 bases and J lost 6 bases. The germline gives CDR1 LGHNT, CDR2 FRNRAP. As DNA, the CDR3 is TGTGCTAGTGCCCCGGGGGGATGGGATACGCAGTATTTT. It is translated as CASAPGGWDTQYF.

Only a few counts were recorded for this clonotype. The CDR3 sequence is CASSPKENYGYTF. The CDR3 nucleotides are TGTGCCAGCTCACCGAAAGAAAACTATGGCTACACCTTC. The chain has TRBV18 and TRBJ1-2, with D unresolved. Trimming removed 3 bases at V and 2 bases at J, with 7 bases between. The germline V gene encodes CDR1 KGHSH and CDR2 LQKENI. CDR3 length: 13 residues.

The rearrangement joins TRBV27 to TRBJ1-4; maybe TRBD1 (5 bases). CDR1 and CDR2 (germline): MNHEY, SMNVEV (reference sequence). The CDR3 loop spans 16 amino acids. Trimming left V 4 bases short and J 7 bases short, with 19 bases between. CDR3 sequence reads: CASSSRSTGGFEKLFF. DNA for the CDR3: TGTGCCAGCAGTTCCCGATCTACAGGTGGTTTTGAAAAACTGTTTTTT.

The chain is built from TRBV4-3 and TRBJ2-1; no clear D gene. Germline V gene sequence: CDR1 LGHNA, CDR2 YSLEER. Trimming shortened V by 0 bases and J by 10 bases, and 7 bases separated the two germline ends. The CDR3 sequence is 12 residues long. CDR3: CASSQEGTEQFF. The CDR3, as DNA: TGCGCCAGCAGCCAAGAAGGAACGGAGCAGTTCTTC.

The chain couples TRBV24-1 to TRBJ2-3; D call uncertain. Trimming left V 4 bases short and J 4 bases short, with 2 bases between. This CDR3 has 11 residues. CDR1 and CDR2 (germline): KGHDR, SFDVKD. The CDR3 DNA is TGTGCCACCAGTGAGTCAGATACGCAGTATTTT. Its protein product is CATSESDTQYF.

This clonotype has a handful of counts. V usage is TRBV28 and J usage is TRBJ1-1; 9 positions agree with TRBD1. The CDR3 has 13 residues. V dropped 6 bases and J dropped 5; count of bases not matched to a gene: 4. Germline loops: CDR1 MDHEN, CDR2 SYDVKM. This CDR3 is CASRDRGGTEAFF. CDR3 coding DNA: TGTGCCAGCAGAGACAGGGGGGGGACTGAAGCTTTCTTT.

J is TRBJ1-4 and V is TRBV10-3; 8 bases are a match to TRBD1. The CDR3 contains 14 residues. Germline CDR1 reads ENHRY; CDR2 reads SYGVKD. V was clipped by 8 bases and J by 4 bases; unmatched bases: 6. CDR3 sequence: CAIGPGQDNEKLFF. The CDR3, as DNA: TGTGCCATCGGACCGGGACAGGATAATGAAAAACTGTTTTTT.

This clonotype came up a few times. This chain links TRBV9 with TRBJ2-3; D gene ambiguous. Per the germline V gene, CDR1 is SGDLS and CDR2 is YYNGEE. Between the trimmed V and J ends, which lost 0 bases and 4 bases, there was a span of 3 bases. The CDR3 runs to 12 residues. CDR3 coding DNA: TGTGCCAGCAGCGTAGTAGCAGATACGCAGTATTTT. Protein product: CASSVVADTQYF.

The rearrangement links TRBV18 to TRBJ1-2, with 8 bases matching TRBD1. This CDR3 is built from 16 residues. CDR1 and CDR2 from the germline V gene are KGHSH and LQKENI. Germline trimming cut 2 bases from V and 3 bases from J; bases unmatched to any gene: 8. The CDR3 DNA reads TGTGCCAGCTCACCAAAACTCCAGGGGGCCGACTATGGCTACACCTTC. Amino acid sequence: CASSPKLQGADYGYTF.

The DNA of the CDR3 is TGCAGCGTTGCGGTGACTAGCCAAGAGACCCAGTACTTC. Translation gives CSVAVTSQETQYF. The chain uses TRBV29-1 and TRBJ2-5; tentatively, D is TRBD2 (6 bases). The V end lost 4 bases, the J end lost 1 base, and 10 bases lay between the germline ends. Germline CDR1 SQVTM, CDR2 ANQGSEA. This CDR3 is built from 13 residues. The complete variable domain, with remaining parts taken from reference TRBV29-1 and TRBJ2-5, reads SAVISQKPSRDICQRGTSLTIQCQVDSQVTMMFWYRQQPGQSLTLIATANQGSEATYESGFVIDKFPISRPNLTFSTLTVSNMSPEDSSIYLCSVAVTSQETQYFGPGTRLLVL.

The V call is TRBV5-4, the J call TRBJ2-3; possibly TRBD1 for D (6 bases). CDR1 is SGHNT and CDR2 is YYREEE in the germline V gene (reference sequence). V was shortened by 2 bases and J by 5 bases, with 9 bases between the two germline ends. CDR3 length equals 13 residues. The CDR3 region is CASSFFRGDTQYF. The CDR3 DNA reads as TGTGCCAGCAGCTTCTTCAGGGGAGATACGCAGTATTTT.

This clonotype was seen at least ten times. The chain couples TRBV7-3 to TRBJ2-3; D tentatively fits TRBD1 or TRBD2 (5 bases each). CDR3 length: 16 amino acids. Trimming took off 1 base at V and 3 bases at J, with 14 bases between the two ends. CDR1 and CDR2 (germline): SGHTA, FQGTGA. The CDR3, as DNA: TGTGCCAGCAGCTTAATGTTTGGGGGTGGGACAGATACGCAGTATTTT. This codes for CASSLMFGGGTDTQYF.

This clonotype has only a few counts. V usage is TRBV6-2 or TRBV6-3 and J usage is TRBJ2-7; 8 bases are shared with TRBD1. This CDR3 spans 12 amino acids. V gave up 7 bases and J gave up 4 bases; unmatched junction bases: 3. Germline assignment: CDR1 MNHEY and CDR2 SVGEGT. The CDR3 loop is CASMTGEYEQYF. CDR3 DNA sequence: TGTGCCAGCATGACAGGGGAGTACGAGCAGTACTTC.

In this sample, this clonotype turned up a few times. CDR3 sequence: CASSQDRGPLDANEKLFF. CDR3 nucleotides: TGTGCCAGCAGCCAAGATCGCGGACCCCTAGATGCTAATGAAAAACTGTTTTTT. This chain joins TRBV14 and TRBJ1-4; no clear D gene. Per the germline V gene, CDR1 is SGHDN and CDR2 is FVKESK. V lost 0 bases and J 3 bases, leaving 17 bases between the germline ends. The CDR3 spans 18 residues.

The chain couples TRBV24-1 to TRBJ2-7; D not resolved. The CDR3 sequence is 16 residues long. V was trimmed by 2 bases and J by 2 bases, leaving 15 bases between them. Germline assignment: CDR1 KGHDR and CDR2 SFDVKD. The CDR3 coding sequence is TGTGCCACCAGTGATTCCGCAGGCCGGACCCCCTACGAGCAGTACTTC. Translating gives CATSDSAGRTPYEQYF.

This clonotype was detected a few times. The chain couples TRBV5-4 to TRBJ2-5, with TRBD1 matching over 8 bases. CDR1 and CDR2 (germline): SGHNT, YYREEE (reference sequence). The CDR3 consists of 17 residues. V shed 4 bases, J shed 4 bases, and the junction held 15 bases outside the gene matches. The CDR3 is CASSRTLDRVDGETQYF. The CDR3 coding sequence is TGTGCCAGCAGCCGCACCCTGGACAGGGTAGACGGAGAGACCCAGTACTTC.

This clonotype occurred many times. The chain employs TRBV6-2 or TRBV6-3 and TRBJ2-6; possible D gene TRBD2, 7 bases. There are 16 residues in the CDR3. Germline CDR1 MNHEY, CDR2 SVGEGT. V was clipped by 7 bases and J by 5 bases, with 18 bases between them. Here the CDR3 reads CASTQGGSVRANVLTF. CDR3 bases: TGTGCCAGCACACAGGGAGGGTCTGTTAGGGCCAACGTCCTGACTTTC.